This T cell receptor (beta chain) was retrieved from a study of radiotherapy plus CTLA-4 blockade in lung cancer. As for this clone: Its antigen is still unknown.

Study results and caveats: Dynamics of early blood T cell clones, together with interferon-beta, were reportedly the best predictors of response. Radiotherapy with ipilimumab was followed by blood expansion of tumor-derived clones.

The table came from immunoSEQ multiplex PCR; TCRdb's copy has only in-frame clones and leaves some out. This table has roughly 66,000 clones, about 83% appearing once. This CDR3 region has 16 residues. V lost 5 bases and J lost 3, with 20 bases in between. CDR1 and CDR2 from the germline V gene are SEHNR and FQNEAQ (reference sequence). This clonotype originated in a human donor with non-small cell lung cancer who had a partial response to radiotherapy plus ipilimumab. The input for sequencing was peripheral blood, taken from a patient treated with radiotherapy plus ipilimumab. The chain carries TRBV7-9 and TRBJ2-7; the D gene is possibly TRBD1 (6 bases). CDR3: CASSPPGQGPNYEQYF. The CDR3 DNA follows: TGTGCCAGCAGCCCCCCTGGTCAGGGGCCAAACTACGAGCAGTACTTC.